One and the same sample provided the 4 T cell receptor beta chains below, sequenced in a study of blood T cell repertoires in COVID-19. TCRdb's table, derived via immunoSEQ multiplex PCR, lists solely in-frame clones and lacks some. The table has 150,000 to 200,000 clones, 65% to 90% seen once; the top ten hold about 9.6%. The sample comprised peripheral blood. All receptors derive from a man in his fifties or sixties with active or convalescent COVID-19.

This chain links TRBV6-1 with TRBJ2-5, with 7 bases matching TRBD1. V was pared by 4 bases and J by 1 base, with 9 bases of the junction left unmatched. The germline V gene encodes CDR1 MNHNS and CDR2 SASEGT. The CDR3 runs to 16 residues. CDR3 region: CASSGGVGGGQETQYF. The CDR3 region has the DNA TGTGCCAGCAGTGGTGGAGTAGGGGGCGGCCAAGAGACCCAGTACTTC.

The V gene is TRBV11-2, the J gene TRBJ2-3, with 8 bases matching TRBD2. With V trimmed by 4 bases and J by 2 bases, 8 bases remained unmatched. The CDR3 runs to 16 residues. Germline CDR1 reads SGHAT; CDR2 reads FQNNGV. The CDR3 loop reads CASSSPRGGYTDTQYF. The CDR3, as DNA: TGTGCCAGCAGCTCCCCCCGCGGGGGGTACACAGATACGCAGTATTTT.

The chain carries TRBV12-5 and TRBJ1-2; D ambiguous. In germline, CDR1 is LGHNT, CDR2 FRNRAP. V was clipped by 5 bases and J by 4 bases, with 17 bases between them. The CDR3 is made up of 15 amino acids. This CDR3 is CASGLVSRGGYGYTF. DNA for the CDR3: TGTGCTAGTGGTCTTGTTTCTCGGGGAGGCTATGGCTACACCTTC.

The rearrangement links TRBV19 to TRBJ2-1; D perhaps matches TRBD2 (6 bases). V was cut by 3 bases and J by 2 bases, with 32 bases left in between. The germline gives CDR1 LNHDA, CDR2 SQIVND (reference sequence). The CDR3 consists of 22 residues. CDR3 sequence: CASSIPIRGGPRAFQAYNEQFF. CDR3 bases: TGTGCCAGTAGTATCCCCATTAGAGGAGGGCCCAGGGCATTCCAGGCCTACAATGAGCAGTTCTTC.